These T cell receptor beta chains were read from a single sample in a study of cytomegalovirus exposure and HLA in healthy donors. Sequenced by immunoSEQ multiplex PCR; TCRdb stores in-frame clones only, minus some. The table has 150,000 to 200,000 clones, 55% to 65% seen once. Material: PBMCs. These receptors were obtained from a man aged 35 to 55 in good health and CMV-seronegative. CDR3s include the opening cysteine and the closing phenylalanine or tryptophan. D genes are given only for firm matches. Expanded clones get a size class; other rows say once, few or many, or leave the size out.

clone_size,d_call,j_call,v_call,cdr3_aa,cdr3_nt
.,TRBD1,TRBJ2-7,TRBV7-9,CASSPGGYEQYF,TGTGCCAGCAGCCCAGGGGGCTACGAGCAGTACTTC
.,TRBD1,TRBJ1-2,TRBV6-5,CASSPGGTAYGYTF,TGTGCCAGCAGTCCCGGAGGGACAGCATATGGCTACACCTTC
.,.,TRBJ1-1,TRBV19,CASNPDGGTEAFF,TGTGCCAGTAATCCGGATGGAGGCACTGAAGCTTTCTTT
few,TRBD2,TRBJ2-7,TRBV2,CASRRGEGGEQYF,TGTGCCAGCAGGCGGGGGGAAGGGGGCGAGCAGTACTTC
.,.,TRBJ2-2,TRBV6-5,CASSSQGKAGELFF,TGTGCCAGCAGTTCCCAGGGGAAAGCCGGGGAGCTGTTTTTT
.,.,TRBJ1-2,TRBV6-5,CASSPRGGWDYGYTF,TGTGCCAGCAGTCCCCGGGGGGGCTGGGACTATGGCTACACCTTC
once,.,TRBJ2-1,TRBV18,CASSLLSGSYNEQFF,TGTGCCAGCTCGCTCCTCAGCGGCTCCTACAATGAGCAGTTCTTC
.,TRBD2,TRBJ2-1,TRBV7-3,CASSLREGQNEQFF,TGTGCCAGCAGCTTGCGGGAGGGCCAGAATGAGCAGTTCTTC
.,TRBD1,TRBJ1-2,TRBV15,CATSGTGNGTF,TGTGCCACCTCCGGGACAGGCAATGGGACCTTC
.,.,TRBJ2-7,TRBV4-2,CAGSQGLGGWAYEQYF,TGTGCCGGCAGCCAAGGGTTAGGGGGATGGGCCTACGAGCAGTACTTC
.,.,TRBJ2-1,TRBV18,CASSPPSGLSYNEQFF,TGTGCCAGCTCACCACCGAGCGGACTCTCCTACAATGAGCAGTTCTTC
once,TRBD2,TRBJ2-5,TRBV19,CASSMTSGIETQYF,TGTGCCAGTAGTATGACTAGCGGGATAGAGACCCAGTACTTC
.,.,TRBJ2-7,TRBV14,CATSRGRYEQYF,TGTGCCACCTCGCGGGGCCGCTACGAGCAGTACTTC
once,.,TRBJ1-5,TRBV12-2,CASRLEDRGLCQPQHF,TGTGCAAGTCGCTTAGAAGACAGGGGGCTCTGTCAGCCCCAGCATTTT
.,.,TRBJ1-5,TRBV7-2,CASNPGRGGNQPQHF,TGTGCCAGCAACCCCGGGCGGGGAGGCAATCAGCCCCAGCATTTT
few,.,TRBJ2-5,TRBV7-2,CASSLSRAGETQYF,TGTGCCAGCAGCTTATCCCGCGCGGGGGAGACCCAGTACTTC
few,TRBD1,TRBJ1-1,TRBV5-6,CASTETGANTEAFF,TGTGCCAGCACCGAGACAGGGGCGAACACTGAAGCTTTCTTT
.,TRBD2,TRBJ2-7,TRBV28,CASSLGGQTSGSSHF,TGTGCCAGCAGTTTAGGGGGGCAGACTAGCGGGAGCTCCCACTTC
.,TRBD2,TRBJ2-1,TRBV7-3,CASSFGTSGFNEQFF,TGTGCCAGCAGCTTCGGGACTAGCGGTTTCAATGAGCAGTTCTTC
.,.,TRBJ2-1,TRBV7-2,CASSLDPGLDEQFF,TGTGCCAGCAGCTTAGACCCGGGACTTGATGAGCAGTTCTTC
.,TRBD2,TRBJ2-1,TRBV5-6,CASSSGKGPVTYNEQFF,TGTGCCAGCAGCAGCGGGAAGGGGCCGGTCACCTACAATGAGCAGTTCTTC
few,.,TRBJ1-6,TRBV7-2,CASSSPTGGSYNSPLHF,TGTGCCAGCAGCTCCCCGACAGGTGGCTCCTATAATTCACCCCTCCACTTT
once,TRBD1,TRBJ1-4,TRBV7-9,CASRLTGVANEKLFF,TGTGCCAGCAGATTGACAGGGGTGGCTAATGAAAAACTGTTTTTT
few,TRBD2,TRBJ2-3,TRBV29-1,CSVAGERGGRDTQYF,TGCAGCGTTGCCGGCGAGCGGGGGGGCAGAGATACGCAGTATTTT
few,.,TRBJ2-1,TRBV6-5,CASSYVLRRGNEQFF,TGTGCCAGCAGTTACGTACTCCGTAGAGGAAATGAGCAGTTCTTC
few,.,TRBJ2-7,TRBV6-5,CASSSGTYEQYF,TGTGCCAGCAGCTCCGGGACCTACGAGCAGTACTTC
.,TRBD1,TRBJ2-7,TRBV28,CATNLGQNSYEQYF,TGTGCCACCAATCTGGGACAGAACTCCTACGAGCAGTACTTC
.,.,TRBJ2-2,TRBV6-4,CASSDPGVHTGELFF,TGTGCCAGCAGTGACCCCGGGGTGCACACCGGGGAGCTGTTTTTT
many,.,TRBJ2-2,TRBV5-6,CASSPPSGLLSGELFF,TGTGCCAGCAGCCCCCCCAGCGGCCTCCTAAGTGGGGAGCTGTTTTTT
.,TRBD2,TRBJ2-2,TRBV2,CASRTSHTGELFF,TGTGCCAGCAGGACTAGCCACACCGGGGAGCTGTTTTTT
.,.,TRBJ1-4,TRBV18,CASSPPGPNEKLFF,TGTGCCAGCTCACCTCCAGGCCCCAATGAAAAACTGTTTTTT
.,TRBD1,TRBJ1-2,TRBV27,CASSLKGGNYGYTF,TGTGCCAGCAGTTTGAAAGGGGGCAACTATGGCTACACCTTC
.,.,TRBJ1-5,TRBV29-1,CSAQIGGNQPQHF,TGCAGCGCGCAGATCGGGGGCAATCAGCCCCAGCATTTT
few,.,TRBJ2-7,TRBV11-2,CASSSPGQPFEQYF,TGTGCCAGCAGCTCCCCCGGACAGCCCTTCGAGCAGTACTTC
.,TRBD2,TRBJ2-5,TRBV7-2,CASSSGLAGQETQYF,TGTGCCAGCAGCTCCGGACTAGCGGGTCAAGAGACCCAGTACTTC
.,.,TRBJ2-2,TRBV6-4,CASSPVANTGELFF,TGTGCCAGCAGTCCGGTCGCGAACACCGGGGAGCTGTTTTTT
.,TRBD2,TRBJ2-1,TRBV19,CASSTGLVEQFF,TGTGCCAGTAGTACGGGACTAGTTGAGCAGTTCTTC
.,TRBD1,TRBJ2-7,TRBV15,CATSRDRMGQDYEQYF,TGTGCCACCAGCAGAGATCGGATGGGACAGGACTACGAGCAGTACTTC
.,TRBD2,TRBJ2-7,TRBV27,CASSLAVGGTYEQYF,TGTGCCAGCAGCCTCGCGGTGGGAGGGACCTACGAGCAGTACTTC
.,.,TRBJ1-5,TRBV4-1,CASSHRNQPQHF,TGCGCCAGCAGCCACAGAAATCAGCCCCAGCATTTT
.,.,TRBJ2-3,TRBV5-1,CASSLAVSLATDTQYF,TGCGCCAGCAGCTTGGCCGTAAGTCTAGCAACAGATACGCAGTATTTT
once,.,TRBJ2-7,TRBV30,CAWREKGDEQYF,TGTGCCTGGAGGGAAAAGGGGGACGAGCAGTACTTC
.,TRBD1,TRBJ2-5,TRBV6-5,CASRRTGVETQYF,TGTGCCAGCCGGCGAACAGGGGTAGAGACCCAGTACTTC
.,.,TRBJ2-7,TRBV28,CATTDSRVTYEQYF,TGTGCCACCACAGACAGTCGAGTAACCTACGAGCAGTACTTC
.,TRBD1,TRBJ1-5,TRBV5-1,CASSYAGGFNQPQHF,TGCGCCAGCAGCTACGCAGGGGGCTTCAATCAGCCCCAGCATTTT
.,.,TRBJ1-5,TRBV6-5,CASSYRGDGNQPQHF,TGTGCCAGCAGTTATCGGGGAGACGGCAATCAGCCCCAGCATTTT
.,TRBD2,TRBJ2-7,TRBV4-1,CASSRVGLASIDEQYF,TGCGCCAGCAGCCGGGTAGGACTAGCGTCGATAGACGAGCAGTACTTC
.,.,TRBJ2-7,TRBV7-8,CASSLEGVIGEQYF,TGTGCCAGCAGCTTAGAGGGGGTTATAGGGGAGCAGTACTTC